These T cell receptor beta chains were read from a single sample in a study of metastatic and nonmetastatic thyroid tumors. TCRdb reanalyzed the PCR reads via MiXCR. The table lists approximately 25,000 clones, around a sixth of them singletons. The sample was blood. All receptors come from a male donor with papillary thyroid cancer or a benign thyroid nodule (not recorded which). Some clones in this sample may be carry-over from other donors' samples. CDR3s include the opening cysteine and the closing phenylalanine or tryptophan. D genes are given only for firm matches. Size tells how often a clone was seen (once, few, many) or the class of an expanded clone, and some rows leave it out.

J gene: TRBJ2-7
clone size: many
V gene: TRBV6-4
D gene: TRBD2
CDR3 DNA: TGTGCCAGCAGTGACCGGACTAGCGGGTTACCCTACGAGCAGTACTTC
CDR3 protein: CASSDRTSGLPYEQYF

J gene: TRBJ1-2
clone size: many
V gene: TRBV28
D gene: -
CDR3 DNA: TGTGCCAGCAGTCTAAGGGGTGGCTACACCTTC
CDR3 protein: CASSLRGGYTF

J gene: TRBJ2-6
clone size: -
V gene: TRBV6-2/TRBV6-3
D gene: -
CDR3 DNA: TGTGCCAGCAGTTACTCGGGCGGGACTGGGGCCAACGTCCTGACTTTC
CDR3 protein: CASSYSGGTGANVLTF

J gene: TRBJ2-7
clone size: many
V gene: TRBV7-8
D gene: TRBD1
CDR3 DNA: TGTGCCAGCAGTACAACCGGGACAGGGTGGGGCGAGCAGCACTTC
CDR3 protein: CASSTTGTGWGEQHF

J gene: TRBJ2-7
clone size: few
V gene: TRBV20-1
D gene: TRBD2
CDR3 DNA: TGCAGTGCTGGGGTGCGGGGGGCTGCCTACGAGCAGTACTTC
CDR3 protein: CSAGVRGAAYEQYF

J gene: TRBJ2-3
clone size: many
V gene: TRBV19
D gene: -
CDR3 DNA: TGTGCCAGTAGTAGACAGGACTTCACAGATACGCAGTATTTT
CDR3 protein: CASSRQDFTDTQYF

J gene: TRBJ2-7
clone size: many
V gene: TRBV7-3
D gene: -
CDR3 DNA: TGTGCCAGCAGCTTAGGGTCCAGCAGCGAGCAGTACTTC
CDR3 protein: CASSLGSSSEQYF

J gene: TRBJ2-7
clone size: -
V gene: TRBV20-1
D gene: TRBD2
CDR3 DNA: TGCAGTGCTATCGGGACTAGCGAACGTCGCGAGCAGTACTTC
CDR3 protein: CSAIGTSERREQYF

J gene: TRBJ2-7
clone size: medium-sized
V gene: TRBV6-1
D gene: -
CDR3 DNA: TGTGCCAGCAGTGAAGTACCCGGCAGGGCGGACTACGAGCAGTACTTC
CDR3 protein: CASSEVPGRADYEQYF

J gene: TRBJ2-2
clone size: -
V gene: TRBV27
D gene: TRBD2
CDR3 DNA: TGTGCCAGCAGTCCCCCGACTAGCGGGCCAAATACCGGGGAGCTGTTTTTT
CDR3 protein: CASSPPTSGPNTGELFF

J gene: TRBJ2-2
clone size: many
V gene: TRBV4-2
D gene: -
CDR3 DNA: TGTGCCACCCGAATGAGCCATGGTCTCTTTTTT
CDR3 protein: CATRMSHGLFF

J gene: TRBJ2-7
clone size: many
V gene: TRBV7-3
D gene: -
CDR3 DNA: TGTGCCAGCGCTATGACAGAGGCCTCCGAGCAGTACTTC
CDR3 protein: CASAMTEASEQYF

J gene: TRBJ2-1
clone size: medium-sized
V gene: TRBV6-2/TRBV6-3
D gene: TRBD2
CDR3 DNA: TGTGCCAGCAGTTCGGGACTAGCGGGAGGGGGTGAGCAGTTCTTC
CDR3 protein: CASSSGLAGGGEQFF

J gene: TRBJ2-7
clone size: few
V gene: TRBV6-1
D gene: TRBD1
CDR3 DNA: TGTGCCAGCAGTGAGCTCAGGGGGACCTACGAGCAGTACTTC
CDR3 protein: CASSELRGTYEQYF

J gene: TRBJ2-2
clone size: once
V gene: TRBV11-1
D gene: TRBD2
CDR3 DNA: TGTGCCAGCAGCCAAACTCGGACTAGCGGGATGGGGGAGCTGTTTTTT
CDR3 protein: CASSQTRTSGMGELFF

J gene: TRBJ2-1
clone size: -
V gene: TRBV20-1
D gene: -
CDR3 DNA: TGCAGTGCTAGAATGGGGTACAATGAGCAGTTCTTC
CDR3 protein: CSARMGYNEQFF

J gene: TRBJ1-2
clone size: many
V gene: TRBV28
D gene: TRBD1
CDR3 DNA: TGTGCCAGCAGGGGTCCCGGGACAGGGTTTGGCTACACCTTC
CDR3 protein: CASRGPGTGFGYTF

J gene: TRBJ2-7
clone size: many
V gene: TRBV7-9
D gene: -
CDR3 DNA: TGTGCCAGCAGCTTAGGTGGAGTCAGCTCCTACGAGCAGTACTTC
CDR3 protein: CASSLGGVSSYEQYF

J gene: TRBJ2-5
clone size: many
V gene: TRBV2
D gene: TRBD2
CDR3 DNA: TGTGCCAGCAGTGGACTAGCATACGAGACCCAGTACTTC
CDR3 protein: CASSGLAYETQYF

J gene: TRBJ1-1
clone size: many
V gene: TRBV5-1
D gene: -
CDR3 DNA: TGCGCCAGCGCCGACCCCCGGGTGGCGGGCACTGAAGCTTTCTTT
CDR3 protein: CASADPRVAGTEAFF

J gene: TRBJ2-7
clone size: medium-sized
V gene: TRBV4-1
D gene: -
CDR3 DNA: TGCGCCAGCAGCCAAGATAGGATGCAGCAGTACTTC
CDR3 protein: CASSQDRMQQYF

J gene: TRBJ1-2
clone size: few
V gene: TRBV11-3
D gene: -
CDR3 DNA: TGTGCCAGCAGCTTGGCCCGGGACTTAAGGCGGGGCTACACCTTC
CDR3 protein: CASSLARDLRRGYTF

J gene: TRBJ2-7
clone size: many
V gene: TRBV5-1
D gene: -
CDR3 DNA: TGCGCCAGCAGCTTGAAGGGAGCCGAGGGGCCCTACGAGCAGTACTTC
CDR3 protein: CASSLKGAEGPYEQYF

J gene: TRBJ1-2
clone size: many
V gene: TRBV18
D gene: -
CDR3 DNA: TGTGCCAGCTCACATCCGGGACACTACGACGGCTACACCTTC
CDR3 protein: CASSHPGHYDGYTF

J gene: TRBJ2-5
clone size: many
V gene: TRBV6-1
D gene: -
CDR3 DNA: TGTGCCAGCAGTGCGGGACAACAAGAGACCCAGTACTTC
CDR3 protein: CASSAGQQETQYF

J gene: TRBJ2-7
clone size: -
V gene: TRBV7-3
D gene: TRBD2
CDR3 DNA: TGTGCCAGCAGACTGAGCGGGAGCTCCTACGAGCAGTACTTC
CDR3 protein: CASRLSGSSYEQYF

J gene: TRBJ2-7
clone size: few
V gene: TRBV6-1
D gene: -
CDR3 DNA: TGTGCCAGCAAAGGGGAGGTAAACTACGAGCAGTACTTC
CDR3 protein: CASKGEVNYEQYF

J gene: TRBJ2-3
clone size: -
V gene: TRBV6-1
D gene: TRBD2
CDR3 DNA: TGTGCCAGCAGTAGCGGGAGGGGTTCAGATACGCAGTATTTT
CDR3 protein: CASSSGRGSDTQYF

J gene: TRBJ1-1
clone size: -
V gene: TRBV13
D gene: TRBD1
CDR3 DNA: TGTGCCAGCAGCCGACGACAGGGGGCAGGGGACACTGAAGCTTTCTTT
CDR3 protein: CASSRRQGAGDTEAFF

J gene: TRBJ1-2
clone size: once
V gene: TRBV9
D gene: -
CDR3 DNA: TGTGCCAGCAGCTCCGACAGTGGTTGGGATGGCTACACCTTC
CDR3 protein: CASSSDSGWDGYTF

J gene: TRBJ2-5
clone size: -
V gene: TRBV20-1
D gene: -
CDR3 DNA: TGCAGTGCTGGGGAGACCCAGTACTTC
CDR3 protein: CSAGETQYF

J gene: TRBJ2-5
clone size: many
V gene: TRBV28
D gene: TRBD1
CDR3 DNA: TGTGCCAGCAGAATCGGGACAGGGGATGTAGAGACCCAGTACTTC
CDR3 protein: CASRIGTGDVETQYF

J gene: TRBJ2-7
clone size: many
V gene: TRBV7-9
D gene: TRBD1
CDR3 DNA: TGTGCCAGCAGCTTGCCCGGGGACGGGACAGGAAAGCAGTACTTC
CDR3 protein: CASSLPGDGTGKQYF

J gene: TRBJ2-5
clone size: many
V gene: TRBV6-1
D gene: -
CDR3 DNA: TGTGCCAGCAGACACTTGGGGAACCAAGAGACCCAGTACTTC
CDR3 protein: CASRHLGNQETQYF

J gene: TRBJ2-3
clone size: medium-sized
V gene: TRBV6-4
D gene: -
CDR3 DNA: TGTGCCAGCAGTGACGGGACTAGCACAGATACGCAGTATTTT
CDR3 protein: CASSDGTSTDTQYF

J gene: TRBJ2-7
clone size: many
V gene: TRBV20-1
D gene: TRBD2
CDR3 DNA: TGCAGTGCTAGGCCCGGGACTAGCGGGAGGAACGAGCAGTACTTC
CDR3 protein: CSARPGTSGRNEQYF

J gene: TRBJ2-7
clone size: few
V gene: TRBV5-5
D gene: -
CDR3 DNA: TGTGCCAGCAGCTTGGCCCGGGGATCTAATTACGAGCAGTACTTC
CDR3 protein: CASSLARGSNYEQYF

J gene: TRBJ1-1
clone size: many
V gene: TRBV27
D gene: -
CDR3 DNA: TGTGCCAGCAGTTCTGGTGGGAGGCGGGAAGCTTTCTTT
CDR3 protein: CASSSGGRREAFF

J gene: TRBJ1-2
clone size: many
V gene: TRBV28
D gene: -
CDR3 DNA: TGTGCCAGCAGTTTATTTTGGGACACAAACTATGGCTACACCTTC
CDR3 protein: CASSLFWDTNYGYTF

J gene: TRBJ2-1
clone size: many
V gene: TRBV7-7
D gene: TRBD2
CDR3 DNA: TGTGCTAGCAGCTTGTTTGTGCCGTCTAGCGGGCCCGACCGCAATGAGCAGTTCTTC
CDR3 protein: CASSLFVPSSGPDRNEQFF

J gene: TRBJ2-3
clone size: many
V gene: TRBV30
D gene: -
CDR3 DNA: TGTGCCTGGAGAGCCCCGGGAGATTTAGATACGCAGTATTTT
CDR3 protein: CAWRAPGDLDTQYF

J gene: TRBJ1-2
clone size: -
V gene: TRBV11-2
D gene: -
CDR3 DNA: TGTGCCAGCAGCTTAGTCGCCGGGGCAGGGGATGGCTACACCTTC
CDR3 protein: CASSLVAGAGDGYTF

J gene: TRBJ2-7
clone size: medium-sized
V gene: TRBV6-1
D gene: TRBD2
CDR3 DNA: TGTGCCAGCACTCCTAGCGGGAGCGTCTACGAGCAGTACTTC
CDR3 protein: CASTPSGSVYEQYF

J gene: TRBJ2-2
clone size: many
V gene: TRBV7-2
D gene: -
CDR3 DNA: TGTGCCAGCAGCTTCGGGCCGTCCGGGGAGCTGTTTTTT
CDR3 protein: CASSFGPSGELFF

J gene: TRBJ2-1
clone size: many
V gene: TRBV2
D gene: -
CDR3 DNA: TGTGCCAGCAGTGAGGACGCCATCTCCTACAATGAGCAGTTCTTC
CDR3 protein: CASSEDAISYNEQFF

J gene: TRBJ2-2
clone size: many
V gene: TRBV5-1
D gene: -
CDR3 DNA: TGCGCCAGCAGCTTGGAAGCGAACACCGGGGAGCTGTTTTTT
CDR3 protein: CASSLEANTGELFF

J gene: TRBJ2-7
clone size: medium-sized
V gene: TRBV28
D gene: TRBD1
CDR3 DNA: TGTGCCAGCAGCACTTCAGGGGGCGGCGACGAGCAGTACTTC
CDR3 protein: CASSTSGGGDEQYF

J gene: TRBJ2-7
clone size: many
V gene: TRBV14
D gene: -
CDR3 DNA: TGTGCCAGCAGCCAAGGGGCTAGTTTGTCCTACGAGCAGTACTTC
CDR3 protein: CASSQGASLSYEQYF

J gene: TRBJ1-1
clone size: -
V gene: TRBV9
D gene: -
CDR3 DNA: TGTGCCAGCGGCCAGGGGAGCACTGAAGCTTTCTTT
CDR3 protein: CASGQGSTEAFF

J gene: TRBJ2-3
clone size: many
V gene: TRBV20-1
D gene: -
CDR3 DNA: TGCAGTGCTAGAAGCTTCGTCGGGAGCACAGATACGCAGTATTTT
CDR3 protein: CSARSFVGSTDTQYF

J gene: TRBJ1-3
clone size: many
V gene: TRBV5-1
D gene: -
CDR3 DNA: TGCGCCAGCAGCCCGGGACGGAACTCTGGAAACACCATATATTTT
CDR3 protein: CASSPGRNSGNTIYF

J gene: TRBJ2-4
clone size: many
V gene: TRBV14
D gene: -
CDR3 DNA: TGTGCCAGCAGCCGTAGCGGCCGGATTCAGTACTTC
CDR3 protein: CASSRSGRIQYF

J gene: TRBJ1-5
clone size: many
V gene: TRBV5-1
D gene: -
CDR3 DNA: TGCGCCAGCAGCCCGGATGGGCAGGGGAATCAGCCCCAGCATTTT
CDR3 protein: CASSPDGQGNQPQHF

J gene: TRBJ2-2
clone size: -
V gene: TRBV6-2/TRBV6-3
D gene: -
CDR3 DNA: TGTGCCAGCAAAGGGTTTCTGTGTAACACCGGGGAGCTGTTTTTT
CDR3 protein: CASKGFLCNTGELFF

J gene: TRBJ1-5
clone size: -
V gene: TRBV30
D gene: -
CDR3 DNA: TGTGCCTGGAGTCCCAGTCTCAATCAGCCCCAGCATTTT
CDR3 protein: CAWSPSLNQPQHF

J gene: TRBJ2-2
clone size: few
V gene: TRBV12-3/TRBV12-4
D gene: -
CDR3 DNA: TGTGCCAGCAGTTTAACCGGTGCCGGGGATCTGTTTTTT
CDR3 protein: CASSLTGAGDLFF

J gene: TRBJ1-5
clone size: -
V gene: TRBV11-2
D gene: -
CDR3 DNA: TGTGCCAGCAGCTTAGTCCCCGCGGGCAGGTACGATTGTAACCAGCCCCAGCATTTT
CDR3 protein: CASSLVPAGRYDCNQPQHF

J gene: TRBJ1-2
clone size: medium-sized
V gene: TRBV20-1
D gene: -
CDR3 DNA: TGCAGTGCTAGAGTCGGGGGAGGACACCCCTGGCTCTATGGCTACACCTTC
CDR3 protein: CSARVGGGHPWLYGYTF